This record looks at one T cell receptor beta chain sequence and its context. The data are from a study of cytomegalovirus exposure and HLA in healthy donors. Study-wide context: There were 100 million to 120 million unique TCR beta sequences, drawn from approximately 180 million T cells, in an earlier analysis.

CDR3 size: 14 residues. The ends lost 8 bases at V and 3 bases at J; junction bases unmatched: 7. The germline V gene has CDR1 MNHEY and CDR2 SMNVEV (reference sequence). The PCR ran on 60 Vbeta and 13 Jbeta primers. Clones were sequenced by immunoSEQ multiplex PCR, and TCRdb holds only the in-frame ones, with some missing. The sample has more than 120,000 clones; 82% are singletons. This TCR came from a male donor in good health and CMV-seronegative. This rearrangement joins TRBV27 to TRBJ2-7; 10 positions match TRBD1. Sequencing was performed on PBMCs. CDR3 residues: CASSWTGGIYEQYF. The CDR3 DNA reads TGTGCCAGCTCCTGGACAGGGGGAATCTACGAGCAGTACTTC.